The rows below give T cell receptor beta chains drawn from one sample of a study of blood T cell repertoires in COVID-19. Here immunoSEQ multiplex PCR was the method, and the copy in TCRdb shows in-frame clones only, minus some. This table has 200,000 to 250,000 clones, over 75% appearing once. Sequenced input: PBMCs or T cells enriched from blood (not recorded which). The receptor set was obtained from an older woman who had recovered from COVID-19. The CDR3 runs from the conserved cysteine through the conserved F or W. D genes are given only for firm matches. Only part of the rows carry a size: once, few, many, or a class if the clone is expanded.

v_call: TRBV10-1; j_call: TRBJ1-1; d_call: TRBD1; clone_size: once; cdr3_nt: TGCGCCAGCAGTGACGGACAGGGGGCCCAAGCTTTCTTT; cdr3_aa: CASSDGQGAQAFF
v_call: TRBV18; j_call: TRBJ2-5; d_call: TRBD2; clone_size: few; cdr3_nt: TGTGCCAGCTCACTGGGGACTAGCGGGAGAGAGACCCAGTACTTC; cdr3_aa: CASSLGTSGRETQYF
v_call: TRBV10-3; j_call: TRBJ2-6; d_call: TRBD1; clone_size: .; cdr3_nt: TGTGCCACCAGAGACAGGGCGATCTCTGGGGCCAACGTCCTGACTTTC; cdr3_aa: CATRDRAISGANVLTF
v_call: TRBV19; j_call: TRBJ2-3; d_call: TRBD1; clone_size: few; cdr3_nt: TGTGCCAGTAGTACAGAGCCGGGACAGGGTACTTATACGCAGTATTTT; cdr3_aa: CASSTEPGQGTYTQYF
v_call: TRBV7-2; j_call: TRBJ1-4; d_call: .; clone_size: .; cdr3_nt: TGTGCCAGCAGCTCCATAGCGGGGGGGTCTAATGAAAAACTGTTTTTT; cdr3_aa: CASSSIAGGSNEKLFF
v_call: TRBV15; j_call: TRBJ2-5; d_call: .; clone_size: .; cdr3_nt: TGTGCCACCAGCAGGTTACTCCAAGAGACCCAGTACTTC; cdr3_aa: CATSRLLQETQYF
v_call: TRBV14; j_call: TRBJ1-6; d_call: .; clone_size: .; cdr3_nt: TGTGCCAGCAGAGGTCAGGGGCTGGCACCCCTCCACTTT; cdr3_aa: CASRGQGLAPLHF
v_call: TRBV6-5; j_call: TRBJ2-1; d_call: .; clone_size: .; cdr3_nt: TGTGCCAGCAGTTACGTGGGGGGACCACGGCTCTTC; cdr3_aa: CASSYVGGPRLF
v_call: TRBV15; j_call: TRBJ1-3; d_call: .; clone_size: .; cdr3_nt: TGTGCCACCAGCAGAGATCCGGGGGAAGGAAACACCATATATTTT; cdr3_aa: CATSRDPGEGNTIYF
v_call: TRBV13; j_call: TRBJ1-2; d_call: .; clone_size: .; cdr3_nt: TGTGCCAGCAGCTTGGTTCTGGCGGGGGGCTACACCTTC; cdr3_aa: CASSLVLAGGYTF
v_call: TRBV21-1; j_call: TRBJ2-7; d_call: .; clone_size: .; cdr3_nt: TGTGCCAGCAGCAAAGGATTAGGACCGGGACAGGGGTACGAGCAGTACTTC; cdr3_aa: CASSKGLGPGQGYEQYF
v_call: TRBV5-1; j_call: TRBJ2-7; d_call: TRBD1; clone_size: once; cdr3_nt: TGCGCCAGCAGCCCTGACAGGGGCCTCTACGAGCAGTACTTC; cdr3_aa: CASSPDRGLYEQYF
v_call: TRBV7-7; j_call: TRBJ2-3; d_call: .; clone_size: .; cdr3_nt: TGTGCCAGCAGCTTAGATCAGCGGGGCACAGATACGCAGTATTTT; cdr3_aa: CASSLDQRGTDTQYF
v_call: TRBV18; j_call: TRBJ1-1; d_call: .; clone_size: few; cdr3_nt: TGTGCCAGCTCACCGCCCGGACTCACTGAAGCTTTCTTT; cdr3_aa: CASSPPGLTEAFF
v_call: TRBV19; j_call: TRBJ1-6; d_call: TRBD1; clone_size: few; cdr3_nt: TGTGCCAGTAGCGGACAGGGTAAAAGTTCACCCCTCCACTTT; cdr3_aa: CASSGQGKSSPLHF
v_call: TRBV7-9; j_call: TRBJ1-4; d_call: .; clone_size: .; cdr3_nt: TGTGCCAGCAGCCCCGAGACAGGTGAAAAACTGTTTTTT; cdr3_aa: CASSPETGEKLFF
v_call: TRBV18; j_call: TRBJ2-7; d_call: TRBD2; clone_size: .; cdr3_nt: TGTGCCAGCTCACCGGGGACAGGGGGACTAGCGGGACCTACCCGTAATCTCTACGAGCAGTACTTC; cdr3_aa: CASSPGTGGLAGPTRNLYEQYF
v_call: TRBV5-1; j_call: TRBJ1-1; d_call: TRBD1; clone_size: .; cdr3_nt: TGCGCCAGCAGCCCAGGACAGGGGGGCACTGAAGCTTTCTTT; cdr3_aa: CASSPGQGGTEAFF
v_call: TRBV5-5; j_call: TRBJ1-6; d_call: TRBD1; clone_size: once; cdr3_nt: TGTGCCAGCAGCTCCTGGATTGACAGGGAACGGTCACCCCTCCACTTT; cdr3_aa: CASSSWIDRERSPLHF
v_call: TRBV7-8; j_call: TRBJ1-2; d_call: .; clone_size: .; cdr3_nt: TGTGCCAGCAGCTTAGGAGGGTCGGCCGACTTTTGTTTC; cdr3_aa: CASSLGGSADFCF
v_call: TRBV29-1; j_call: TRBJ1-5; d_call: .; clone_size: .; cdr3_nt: TGCAGCGTTGTAGGGGGAGGGAGCAATCAGCCCCAGCATTTT; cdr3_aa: CSVVGGGSNQPQHF
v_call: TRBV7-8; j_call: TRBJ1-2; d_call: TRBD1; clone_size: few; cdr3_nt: TGTGCCAGCAGCGGACAGGGACCAACCCGAAGAAACTATGGCTACACCTTC; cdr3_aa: CASSGQGPTRRNYGYTF
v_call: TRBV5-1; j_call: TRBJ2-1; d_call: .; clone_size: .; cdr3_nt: TGCGCCAGCAGCTCTACAGGGAATCCCTACAATGAGCAGTTCTTC; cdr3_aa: CASSSTGNPYNEQFF
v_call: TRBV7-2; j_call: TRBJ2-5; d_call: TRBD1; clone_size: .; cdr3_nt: TGTGCCAGCAGCGGATCCGGGACAGGGGGGAAGTATTCCTTGGAGACCCAGTACTTC; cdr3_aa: CASSGSGTGGKYSLETQYF
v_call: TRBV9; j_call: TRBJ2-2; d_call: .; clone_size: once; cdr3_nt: TGTGCCAGCACCCCCCGAGACACGGCCACCGGGGAGCTGTTTTTT; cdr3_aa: CASTPRDTATGELFF
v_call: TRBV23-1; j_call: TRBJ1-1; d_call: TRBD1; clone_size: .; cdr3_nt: TGCGCCAGCAGTCCACCCGGGACAGCCATGAACACTGAAGCTTTCTTT; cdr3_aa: CASSPPGTAMNTEAFF
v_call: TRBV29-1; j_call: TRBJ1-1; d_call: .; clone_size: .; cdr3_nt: TGCAGCGTTGACCCTGGAGGGACTGAAGCTTTCTTT; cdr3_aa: CSVDPGGTEAFF
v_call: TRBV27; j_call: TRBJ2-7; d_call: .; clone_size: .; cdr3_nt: TGTGCCAGCAGGCCAGTCCAGGTTGCCTCCTACGAGCAGTACTTC; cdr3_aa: CASRPVQVASYEQYF